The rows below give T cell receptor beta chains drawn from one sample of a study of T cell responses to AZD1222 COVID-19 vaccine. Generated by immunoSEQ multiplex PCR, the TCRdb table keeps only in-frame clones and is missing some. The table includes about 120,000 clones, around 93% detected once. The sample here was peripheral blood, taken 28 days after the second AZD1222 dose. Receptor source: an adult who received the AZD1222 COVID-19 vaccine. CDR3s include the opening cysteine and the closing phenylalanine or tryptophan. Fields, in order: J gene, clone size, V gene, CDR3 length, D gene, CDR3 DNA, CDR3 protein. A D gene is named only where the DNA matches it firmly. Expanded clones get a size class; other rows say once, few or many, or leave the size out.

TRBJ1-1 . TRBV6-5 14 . TGTGCCAGTTACCCCTGGGGGGGGAACACTGAAGCTTTCTTT CASYPWGGNTEAFF
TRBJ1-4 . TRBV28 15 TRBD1 TGTGCCAGCAGTACAAGGGACAGGGAAGATGAAAAACTGTTTTTT CASSTRDREDEKLFF
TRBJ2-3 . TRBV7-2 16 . TGTGCCAGCAGCTTAGCGGTTTCGGGTGCTTTTAATACGCAGTATTTT CASSLAVSGAFNTQYF
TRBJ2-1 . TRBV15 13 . TGTGCCACCAGCAGAGCTCGGGGGAATGAGCAGTTCTTC CATSRARGNEQFF
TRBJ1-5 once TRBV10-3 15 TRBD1 TGTGCCATCAGTGGGGGACAGGGGGAAGGTCAGCCCCAGCATTTT CAISGGQGEGQPQHF
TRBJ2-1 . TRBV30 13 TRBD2 TGTGCCTGGAGTAGCGGGGGATACAATGAGCAGTTCTTC CAWSSGGYNEQFF
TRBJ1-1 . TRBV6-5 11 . TGTGCCAGCACAGACCTCTCTGAAGCTTTCTTT CASTDLSEAFF
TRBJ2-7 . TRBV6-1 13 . TGTGCCAGCACCAGGGACTCCTCCTACGAGCAGTACTTC CASTRDSSYEQYF
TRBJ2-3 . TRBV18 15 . TGTGCCAGCTCACCTTTGACTTCGGCCACAGATACGCAGTATTTT CASSPLTSATDTQYF
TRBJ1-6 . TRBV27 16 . TGTGCCAGCACTTCTCTTCGGAGCAGCTCCAATTCACCCCTCCACTTT CASTSLRSSSNSPLHF
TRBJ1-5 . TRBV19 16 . TGTGCCAGTAGGACCCCGGGGGGTATGGGCAATCAGCCCCAGCATTTT CASRTPGGMGNQPQHF
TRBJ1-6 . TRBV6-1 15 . TGTGCCAGCAGTGAATATACAGATAATAATTCACCCCTCCACTTT CASSEYTDNNSPLHF
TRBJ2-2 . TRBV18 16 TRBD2 TGTGCCAGCTCACCACGACTAGCGGATAACACCGGGGAGCTGTTTTTT CASSPRLADNTGELFF
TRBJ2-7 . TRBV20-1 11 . TGCAGTGGGGGTCTAGGATCCGAGCAGTACTTC CSGGLGSEQYF
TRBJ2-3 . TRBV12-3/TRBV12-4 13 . TGTGCCAGCAGTTTGGCGAAAGCAGATACGCAGTATTTT CASSLAKADTQYF
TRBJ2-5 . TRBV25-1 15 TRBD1 TGTGCCAGCAGTGACAGGGGGTCCTTTCAAGAGACCCAGTACTTC CASSDRGSFQETQYF
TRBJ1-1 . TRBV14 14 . TGTGCCAGCAGCCAAGTCAGGGGGAACACTGAAGCTTTCTTT CASSQVRGNTEAFF
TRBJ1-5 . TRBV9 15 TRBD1 TGTGCCAGCAGCGTCGGGACAGCGATCAATCAGCCCCAGCATTTT CASSVGTAINQPQHF
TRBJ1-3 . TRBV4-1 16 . TGCGCCAGCAGCCAAGATGGGTGGGGAGCTGGAAACACCATATATTTT CASSQDGWGAGNTIYF
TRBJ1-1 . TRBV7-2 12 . TGTGCCAGTACCGTTGGGGTCACTGAAGCTTTCTTT CASTVGVTEAFF
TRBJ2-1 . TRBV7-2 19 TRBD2 TGTGCCAGCAGCTTTAGGACTAGCGGGGGCTTTAGCTCCTACAATGAGCAGTTCTTC CASSFRTSGGFSSYNEQFF
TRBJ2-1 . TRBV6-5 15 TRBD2 TGTGCCAGCAGCCGGGGAGCGGGAAGTTACAATGAGCAGTTCTTC CASSRGAGSYNEQFF
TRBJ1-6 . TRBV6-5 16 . TGTGCCAGCAGTTACTTTCGGAGCTCCTATAATTCACCCCTCCACTTT CASSYFRSSYNSPLHF
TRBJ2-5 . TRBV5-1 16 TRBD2 TGCGCCAGCAGCCTGGGACTAGCGGTAGGGGGGGAGACCCAGTACTTC CASSLGLAVGGETQYF
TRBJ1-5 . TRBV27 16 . TGTGCCAGCAGTTCCTCACCGGGGGGTGGCAATCAGCCCCAGCATTTT CASSSSPGGGNQPQHF
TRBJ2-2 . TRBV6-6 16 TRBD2 TGTGCCAGCAGTTTTCTTAGCGGGGGGTCTTCCGGGGAGCTGTTTTTT CASSFLSGGSSGELFF
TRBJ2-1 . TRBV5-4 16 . TGTGCCAGCACCCCTAGAGGAATAGCGGCTCACAATGAGCAGTTCTTC CASTPRGIAAHNEQFF
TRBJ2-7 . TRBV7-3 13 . TGTGCCAGCAGACCTGAGACTGATCACGAGCAGTACTTC CASRPETDHEQYF
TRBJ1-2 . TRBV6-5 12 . TGTGCCAGCAATGGGGCGCCTTATGGCTACACCTTC CASNGAPYGYTF
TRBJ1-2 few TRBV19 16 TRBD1 TGTGCCAGTAGTATAGCCCCCTGGACAGGGGGCCCTGGCTACACCTTC CASSIAPWTGGPGYTF
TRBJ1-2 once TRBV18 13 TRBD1 TGTGCCAGCTCACCCAGGGGGCTTAGTGGCTACACCTTC CASSPRGLSGYTF